This entry describes one T cell receptor beta chain. Its cognate antigen is unknown. Template switching added a universal primer site, and cDNA bore unique molecular identifiers. TCRdb re-derived calls from the 5' RACE reads in MiXCR, one entry per CDR3 protein. The table lists about 900,000 distinct CDR3 sequences, 12% of them singletons. CDR3 length: 13 amino acids. Per germline, CDR1 LNHNV and CDR2 YYDKDF (reference sequence). Between the trimmed V and J ends, which lost 2 bases and 2 bases, there was a span of 7 bases. This record belongs to a study of identical twins. The study, taken as a whole, reports: The study reached conclusions through statistical analysis that was cross-sectional, not following the same donors. Memory repertoires lacked the insertion deficit that abundant cord blood beta clonotypes showed.

These data were also reused for a study on yellow fever vaccine responses in identical twins.

The J gene is TRBJ2-7, the V gene TRBV15; TRBD1 might be the D (5 bases). The TCR comes from a woman under 30 in good health. Sequencing was done on a sample of PBMCs. The CDR3: CATSRSRAYEQYF. The CDR3 region has the DNA TGTGCCACCAGCAGATCCAGGGCCTACGAGCAGTACTTC.